This T cell receptor beta chain came from a study of blood T cell repertoires in COVID-19 (TCRdb year 2020). Broadly, across the study: The collaborator samples originated in the United States, Italy and Spain and spanned the acute and convalescent phases of COVID-19. The material from the prospective study consisted of cDNA or gDNA derived from T cells, B-cell-depleted T cells, or PBMCs. Nearly every sample came with metadata listing a de-identified subject ID, COVID-19 status, age in years and sex. Where available, HLA class I and class II types were taken from metadata supplied by the sample provider and were not determined by assay-based typing. The repertoires were released in a freely available public database intended as a resource for research on the immune response to SARS-CoV-2. The dataset comprised deeply sampled blood TCRbeta repertoires from subjects exposed to, actively infected with, or recovered from COVID-19. The samples were drawn from the first 160 participants of the ongoing ImmuneRACE study and from some 1,300 subjects provided by 6 global collaborators.

V loses 5 bases at its end and J loses 0 bases; junction bases beyond the gene matches: 10. Taken from the germline V gene, the CDR1 and CDR2 loops are SGHAT and FQNNGV. The CDR3 holds 17 amino acids from the cysteine to the phenylalanine. Only CDR3 DNA remains: 51 bases, in frame from the first base. Results the study describes overall, beyond this receptor: How much clinical and demographic metadata was included differed by source and by participant, and the metadata was provided uncurated.

TCRbeta CDR3 regions were amplified from genomic DNA by means of the immunoSEQ Assay, a bias-controlled multiplex PCR. As for the original processing: The number of nucleated cells in each sample was estimated by amplification of reference gene primers within the assay. To quantify the absolute abundance of each unique TCRbeta CDR3 rearrangement, sequence reads were collapsed and filtered. For each sample, productive Simpson clonality was calculated as the square root of Simpson's diversity index across productive rearrangements. Entries here come from immuneACCESS through TCRdb and include only in-frame sequences with V and J called. Some clones fail to appear in such tables; in the studies checked, an unresolved V gene covers under half of the shortfall, and the cause of the remainder is unknown. The V and J calls and clone size are taken from that table; D and trimming were inferred from the DNA. In all, the sample holds 200,000 to 250,000 clones, and about 85% of those were seen once. About 10% of the sample is taken by the ten largest.

One collaborating source in Seattle enrolled patients during active infection and followed them longitudinally through the course of disease. The collaborating institutions used their own protocols to collect whole blood in K2EDTA tubes. Collaborator samples were shipped for TCRbeta analysis as frozen whole blood, isolated PBMCs, or DNA extracted from either sample type. In its sample, this clone was seen once. No cognate antigen has been identified for it. No per-base quality is available; no much larger clone lies one base away. Recombination connected TRBV11-2 to TRBJ2-4, with 7 middle bases fitting TRBD2. This receptor was identified in a woman aged 45-65 years with COVID-19, enrolled during active disease. Sequenced sample: peripheral blood. The DNA sequence follows: TGTGCCAGCAGCCCGCCGCGGGAGCTCTCAGCCAAAAACATTCAGTACTTC. This encodes CASSPPRELSAKNIQYF.